The rows below give T cell receptor beta chains drawn from one sample of a study of T cell responses to AZD1222 COVID-19 vaccine. Sequencing was performed with immunoSEQ multiplex PCR; in TCRdb, only in-frame clones are kept and a portion is missing. The sample contains 110,000 to 150,000 clones, 70% to 90% of which appear only once. The sample consisted of peripheral blood, taken on day 0 of AZD1222 vaccination. The receptors shown here come from an adult in good health. CDR3s include the opening cysteine and the closing phenylalanine or tryptophan. Each record gives: CDR3 protein, CDR3 DNA, D gene, clone size, J gene, V gene. D genes are given only for firm matches. A clone size is listed for some rows: how often the clone was seen (once, few, many), or a class if it is expanded.

CDR3aa: CASSKAGLAGATNTGELFF
CDR3nt: TGTGCCAGCAGCAAAGCAGGACTAGCGGGAGCAACGAACACCGGGGAGCTGTTTTTT
d_gene: -
abundance: -
j_gene: TRBJ2-2
v_gene: TRBV21-1

CDR3aa: CASSSHGTEAFF
CDR3nt: TGTGCCAGCAGCTCGCATGGCACTGAAGCTTTCTTT
d_gene: -
abundance: -
j_gene: TRBJ1-1
v_gene: TRBV7-2

CDR3aa: CASTRTSGYEQYF
CDR3nt: TGTGCCAGCACTCGGACTAGCGGGTACGAGCAGTACTTC
d_gene: TRBD2
abundance: -
j_gene: TRBJ2-7
v_gene: TRBV2

CDR3aa: CASSQPTGSYEQYF
CDR3nt: TGTGCCAGCAGCCAACCGACAGGTTCCTACGAGCAGTACTTC
d_gene: -
abundance: -
j_gene: TRBJ2-7
v_gene: TRBV3-1/TRBV3-2

CDR3aa: CASTSGELFF
CDR3nt: TGCGCCAGCACGAGCGGGGAGCTGTTTTTT
d_gene: -
abundance: once
j_gene: TRBJ2-2
v_gene: TRBV10-2

CDR3aa: CASSPRTGGNVEAFF
CDR3nt: TGTGCCAGCAGCCCCAGGACAGGGGGTAATGTTGAAGCTTTCTTT
d_gene: TRBD1
abundance: -
j_gene: TRBJ1-1
v_gene: TRBV9

CDR3aa: CASSGGPPGELFF
CDR3nt: TGTGCCAGTTCGGGGGGGCCCCCCGGGGAGCTGTTTTTT
d_gene: TRBD2
abundance: -
j_gene: TRBJ2-2
v_gene: TRBV7-6

CDR3aa: CASSKEGGGLEKLFF
CDR3nt: TGTGCCAGCAGTAAAGAGGGAGGAGGGCTTGAAAAACTGTTTTTT
d_gene: -
abundance: once
j_gene: TRBJ1-4
v_gene: TRBV6-2/TRBV6-3

CDR3aa: CASSQGTGAYEQYF
CDR3nt: TGTGCCAGCAGCCAGGGGACAGGGGCCTACGAGCAGTACTTC
d_gene: TRBD1
abundance: -
j_gene: TRBJ2-7
v_gene: TRBV3-1/TRBV3-2

CDR3aa: CASSRGLAGGPENEQFF
CDR3nt: TGTGCCAGTAGTAGGGGACTAGCGGGAGGGCCTGAGAATGAGCAGTTCTTC
d_gene: TRBD2
abundance: -
j_gene: TRBJ2-1
v_gene: TRBV19

CDR3aa: CASSGTPNQPQHF
CDR3nt: TGTGCCAGTAGCGGGACACCGAATCAGCCCCAGCATTTT
d_gene: -
abundance: -
j_gene: TRBJ1-5
v_gene: TRBV19

CDR3aa: CAFLRGLSGNTIYF
CDR3nt: TGTGCCTTCCTTCGGGGACTCTCTGGAAACACCATATATTTT
d_gene: -
abundance: -
j_gene: TRBJ1-3
v_gene: TRBV30

CDR3aa: CASSLGGGFSYTF
CDR3nt: TGTGCCAGCAGCTTAGGGGGAGGGTTCAGCTACACCTTC
d_gene: -
abundance: -
j_gene: TRBJ1-2
v_gene: TRBV7-9

CDR3aa: CASRYGALGYNQPQHF
CDR3nt: TGTGCCAGCAGGTATGGGGCCTTGGGGTACAATCAGCCCCAGCATTTT
d_gene: -
abundance: -
j_gene: TRBJ1-5
v_gene: TRBV28

CDR3aa: CASSFRQGPHTGNEQFF
CDR3nt: TGTGCCAGCAGCTTTCGGCAGGGTCCCCATACGGGCAATGAGCAGTTCTTC
d_gene: -
abundance: -
j_gene: TRBJ2-1
v_gene: TRBV7-2

CDR3aa: CAGSITGTLSYEQYF
CDR3nt: TGTGCCGGCAGTATCACCGGGACCCTCTCCTACGAGCAGTACTTC
d_gene: -
abundance: -
j_gene: TRBJ2-7
v_gene: TRBV28

CDR3aa: CASSSRGGTDTQYF
CDR3nt: TGTGCCAGCTCTTCCAGGGGCGGCACAGATACGCAGTATTTT
d_gene: -
abundance: -
j_gene: TRBJ2-3
v_gene: TRBV4-2

CDR3aa: CAWSVAVGVAFF
CDR3nt: TGTGCCTGGAGTGTCGCCGTGGGGGTGGCTTTCTTT
d_gene: -
abundance: -
j_gene: TRBJ1-1
v_gene: TRBV30

CDR3aa: CASSQIQAGNTIYF
CDR3nt: TGTGCCAGCAGTCAGATCCAGGCCGGAAACACCATATATTTT
d_gene: -
abundance: -
j_gene: TRBJ1-3
v_gene: TRBV6-5

CDR3aa: CATSDPAIATGELFF
CDR3nt: TGTGCCACCAGTGACCCGGCGATCGCGACCGGGGAGCTGTTTTTT
d_gene: -
abundance: -
j_gene: TRBJ2-2
v_gene: TRBV24-1

CDR3aa: CASSSDTDTQYF
CDR3nt: TGTGCCAGCAGTTCTGACACAGATACGCAGTATTTT
d_gene: -
abundance: once
j_gene: TRBJ2-3
v_gene: TRBV2

CDR3aa: CASSQGDLIDQPQHF
CDR3nt: TGTGCCAGCAGCCAAGGAGATCTGATCGATCAGCCCCAGCATTTT
d_gene: -
abundance: few
j_gene: TRBJ1-5
v_gene: TRBV3-1/TRBV3-2

CDR3aa: CASSLGPNEKLFF
CDR3nt: TGCGCCAGCAGCTTGGGTCCGAATGAAAAACTGTTTTTT
d_gene: -
abundance: -
j_gene: TRBJ1-4
v_gene: TRBV5-1

CDR3aa: CASSSLVVGNTQYF
CDR3nt: TGTGCCAGCAGCTCCCTGGTTGTGGGGAATACGCAGTATTTT
d_gene: -
abundance: -
j_gene: TRBJ2-3
v_gene: TRBV5-8

CDR3aa: CASSPPMRNTDTQYF
CDR3nt: TGTGCCAGCTCACCACCGATGCGGAACACAGATACGCAGTATTTT
d_gene: -
abundance: -
j_gene: TRBJ2-3
v_gene: TRBV18

CDR3aa: CASSQDLVGLETQYF
CDR3nt: TGTGCCAGCAGCCAAGATCTCGTGGGATTGGAGACCCAGTACTTC
d_gene: -
abundance: -
j_gene: TRBJ2-5
v_gene: TRBV3-1/TRBV3-2

CDR3aa: CASSVAGDTEAFF
CDR3nt: TGTGCCAGCAGTGTGGCGGGGGATACTGAAGCTTTCTTT
d_gene: -
abundance: -
j_gene: TRBJ1-1
v_gene: TRBV2

CDR3aa: CASSAYREEGTEAFF
CDR3nt: TGCGCCAGCAGTGCCTACAGGGAGGAGGGTACTGAAGCTTTCTTT
d_gene: -
abundance: -
j_gene: TRBJ1-1
v_gene: TRBV10-1

CDR3aa: CASSDGQGESPLHF
CDR3nt: TGTGCCAGCAGCGACGGACAGGGCGAGTCACCCCTCCACTTT
d_gene: TRBD1
abundance: -
j_gene: TRBJ1-6
v_gene: TRBV7-6

CDR3aa: CASSLSRGQPQHF
CDR3nt: TGCGCCAGCAGCTTGTCTCGGGGACAGCCCCAGCATTTT
d_gene: -
abundance: -
j_gene: TRBJ1-5
v_gene: TRBV5-1

CDR3aa: CASGTMDLTDTQYF
CDR3nt: TGTGCTAGTGGTACCATGGACCTCACAGATACGCAGTATTTT
d_gene: -
abundance: -
j_gene: TRBJ2-3
v_gene: TRBV12-5

CDR3aa: CASSLRDRGEMGYGYTF
CDR3nt: TGCGCCAGCAGCTTGCGGGACAGGGGAGAGATGGGCTATGGCTACACCTTC
d_gene: TRBD1
abundance: -
j_gene: TRBJ1-2
v_gene: TRBV5-1

CDR3aa: CASSLLTGVYEQYF
CDR3nt: TGCGCCAGCAGCCTCTTGACTGGAGTCTACGAGCAGTACTTC
d_gene: -
abundance: -
j_gene: TRBJ2-7
v_gene: TRBV5-1

CDR3aa: CAISSTSGRPPGTQYF
CDR3nt: TGTGCCATCAGCTCTACTAGCGGGAGGCCTCCGGGTACGCAGTATTTT
d_gene: TRBD2
abundance: -
j_gene: TRBJ2-3
v_gene: TRBV10-3

CDR3aa: CAWSVSRGFYEQYF
CDR3nt: TGTGCCTGGAGTGTATCGCGGGGATTCTACGAGCAGTACTTC
d_gene: -
abundance: -
j_gene: TRBJ2-7
v_gene: TRBV30

CDR3aa: CASKPFLTNEQFF
CDR3nt: TGTGCCAGCAAGCCCTTTTTGACCAATGAGCAGTTCTTC
d_gene: -
abundance: -
j_gene: TRBJ2-1
v_gene: TRBV6-5

CDR3aa: CASTGPPETQYF
CDR3nt: TGCGCCAGCACTGGGCCCCCAGAGACCCAGTACTTC
d_gene: -
abundance: -
j_gene: TRBJ2-5
v_gene: TRBV23-1

CDR3aa: CASSITGGAGELFF
CDR3nt: TGTGCCAGCAGCATCACAGGGGGAGCCGGGGAGCTGTTTTTT
d_gene: TRBD1
abundance: -
j_gene: TRBJ2-2
v_gene: TRBV11-2

CDR3aa: CASTLSSGSGASPLHF
CDR3nt: TGTGCCAGTACCCTATCGAGTGGGTCCGGAGCATCACCCCTCCACTTT
d_gene: -
abundance: -
j_gene: TRBJ1-6
v_gene: TRBV19

CDR3aa: CAISSYRADVGSPLHF
CDR3nt: TGTGCCATCAGTAGCTACCGGGCCGACGTAGGGTCACCCCTCCACTTT
d_gene: -
abundance: -
j_gene: TRBJ1-6
v_gene: TRBV10-3

CDR3aa: CASSRRVRGKTGELFF
CDR3nt: TGTGCCAGCAGTCGCCGGGTTAGGGGCAAGACCGGGGAGCTGTTTTTT
d_gene: -
abundance: once
j_gene: TRBJ2-2
v_gene: TRBV7-9

CDR3aa: CASSYGQGLRTDTQYF
CDR3nt: TGTGCCAGCAGTTACGGGCAGGGCCTTCGCACAGATACGCAGTATTTT
d_gene: -
abundance: -
j_gene: TRBJ2-3
v_gene: TRBV6-7

CDR3aa: CASSAGQESVAFF
CDR3nt: TGCGCCAGCAGCGCAGGGCAGGAGAGTGTGGCTTTCTTT
d_gene: -
abundance: -
j_gene: TRBJ1-1
v_gene: TRBV10-2

CDR3aa: CASSLESGANSPLHF
CDR3nt: TGTGCCAGCAGCTTAGAGTCGGGCGCCAATTCACCCCTCCACTTT
d_gene: -
abundance: -
j_gene: TRBJ1-6
v_gene: TRBV7-8

CDR3aa: CASSKDISHPLPQHF
CDR3nt: TGTGCCAGCAGCAAAGATATATCTCATCCATTGCCCCAGCATTTT
d_gene: -
abundance: once
j_gene: TRBJ1-5
v_gene: TRBV21-1

CDR3aa: CSVEVQNTDTQYF
CDR3nt: TGCAGCGTTGAAGTCCAAAACACAGATACGCAGTATTTT
d_gene: -
abundance: -
j_gene: TRBJ2-3
v_gene: TRBV29-1

CDR3aa: CASSLPGGNTEAFF
CDR3nt: TGTGCCAGCAGCTTACCGGGGGGGAACACTGAAGCTTTCTTT
d_gene: -
abundance: -
j_gene: TRBJ1-1
v_gene: TRBV5-6

CDR3aa: CSVTGQAFF
CDR3nt: TGCAGTGTGACGGGGCAAGCTTTCTTT
d_gene: -
abundance: -
j_gene: TRBJ1-1
v_gene: TRBV20-1

CDR3aa: CASSLQQRDTQYF
CDR3nt: TGTGCCAGCAGCTTACAGCAACGAGATACGCAGTATTTT
d_gene: -
abundance: -
j_gene: TRBJ2-3
v_gene: TRBV7-6

CDR3aa: CASSQDRGGASDTQYF
CDR3nt: TGTGCCAGCAGCCAAGATCGAGGGGGGGCCTCCGATACGCAGTATTTT
d_gene: -
abundance: -
j_gene: TRBJ2-3
v_gene: TRBV3-1/TRBV3-2

CDR3aa: CASSELLGDSPLHF
CDR3nt: TGTGCCAGCAGCGAACTACTTGGGGATTCACCCCTCCACTTT
d_gene: -
abundance: -
j_gene: TRBJ1-6
v_gene: TRBV9

CDR3aa: CASSPPIVEQFF
CDR3nt: TGTGCCAGCAGTCCCCCGATCGTTGAGCAGTTCTTC
d_gene: -
abundance: -
j_gene: TRBJ2-1
v_gene: TRBV28

CDR3aa: CASSLAGLYYEQYF
CDR3nt: TGTGCCAGCAGTTTGGCGGGACTCTACTACGAGCAGTACTTC
d_gene: -
abundance: -
j_gene: TRBJ2-7
v_gene: TRBV28

CDR3aa: CASGFSQTQYF
CDR3nt: TGTGCTAGTGGTTTTTCACAGACCCAGTACTTC
d_gene: -
abundance: few
j_gene: TRBJ2-5
v_gene: TRBV12-5

CDR3aa: CASSLGGSSSYNEQFF
CDR3nt: TGTGCCAGCAGCTTAGGGGGGTCGAGCTCCTACAATGAGCAGTTCTTC
d_gene: -
abundance: -
j_gene: TRBJ2-1
v_gene: TRBV7-2

CDR3aa: CASIGTGAGEQYF
CDR3nt: TGTGCCAGCATAGGGACAGGGGCAGGCGAGCAGTACTTC
d_gene: TRBD1
abundance: -
j_gene: TRBJ2-7
v_gene: TRBV19

CDR3aa: CASSPTSTDQPQHF
CDR3nt: TGTGCCAGCAGCCCGACAAGTACAGATCAGCCCCAGCATTTT
d_gene: -
abundance: -
j_gene: TRBJ1-5
v_gene: TRBV7-2

CDR3aa: CAPGGYTF
CDR3nt: TGCGCCCCAGGTGGCTACACCTTC
d_gene: -
abundance: few
j_gene: TRBJ1-2
v_gene: TRBV5-1